A selection of T cell receptor beta chains follows, all from one sample in a study of a mutant IDH1 vaccine in newly diagnosed glioma. The protocol was immunoSEQ multiplex PCR, while the TCRdb copy is restricted to in-frame clones and leaves out a portion. This table holds about 94,000 clones, 85% to 90% found once. Which antigens these TCRs recognize remains unknown. This specimen consisted of PBMCs, obtained from a glioma patient whose treatment included an IDH1 peptide vaccine. These receptors were collected from a woman in her forties or fifties with glioma. Both conserved end residues are part of each CDR3. D genes are given only for firm matches. For some rows the clone size is stated as once, few or many, or as a class when expanded; others skip it.

>TRBJ1-4|TRBD1|-|TRBV19
CASTPGTGNEKLFF
TGTGCCAGTACTCCCGGGACAGGGAATGAAAAACTGTTTTTT
>TRBJ2-3|-|-|TRBV12-5
CASGLVLRGFPDTQYF
TGTGCTAGTGGTTTGGTTCTTAGGGGGTTTCCAGATACGCAGTATTTT
>TRBJ2-3|-|-|TRBV30
CAWSVNRVGAQYF
TGTGCCTGGAGTGTAAACAGGGTTGGGGCGCAGTATTTT
>TRBJ2-3|-|-|TRBV5-1
CASYPGQVSTDTQYF
TGCGCCAGCTATCCTGGCCAGGTTAGCACAGATACGCAGTATTTT
>TRBJ1-2|-|few|TRBV27
CASSATGFRNYGYTF
TGTGCCAGCAGTGCAACAGGGTTTAGAAACTATGGCTACACCTTC
>TRBJ1-1|TRBD1|-|TRBV6-6
CASIPRTGANTEAFF
TGTGCCAGCATCCCCCGGACAGGGGCGAACACTGAAGCTTTCTTT
>TRBJ2-1|TRBD2|-|TRBV10-1
CASSAELAGLYNEQFF
TGCGCCAGCAGTGCTGAGTTAGCGGGCCTTTACAATGAGCAGTTCTTC
>TRBJ2-7|TRBD1|-|TRBV5-5
CASSRGQVSYEQYF
TGTGCCAGCAGCCGCGGACAGGTCTCCTACGAGCAGTACTTC
>TRBJ1-2|TRBD1|-|TRBV5-1
CASSPGQGVLNYGYTF
TGCGCCAGCAGCCCCGGACAGGGGGTCCTTAACTATGGCTACACCTTC
>TRBJ2-7|-|-|TRBV11-2
CASSFRRNREGYEQYF
TGTGCCAGCAGCTTTAGGAGAAACAGGGAAGGCTACGAGCAGTACTTC
>TRBJ2-7|TRBD1|-|TRBV6-5
CASREGQGNSYEQYF
TGTGCCAGCAGGGAGGGACAGGGGAACTCCTACGAGCAGTACTTC
>TRBJ2-5|-|once|TRBV7-3
CASSLGGQTQETQYF
TGTGCCAGCAGCTTAGGAGGACAGACCCAAGAGACCCAGTACTTC
>TRBJ2-3|-|-|TRBV11-2
CASSFSKGNTQYF
TGTGCCAGCAGCTTTTCTAAAGGGAATACGCAGTATTTT
>TRBJ2-7|TRBD2|-|TRBV7-7
CASSSRLAGAPSYEQYF
TGTGCTAGCAGCTCCCGACTAGCGGGGGCCCCCTCCTACGAGCAGTACTTC
>TRBJ1-6|-|few|TRBV4-1
CASSRTGPGDNSPLHF
TGCGCCAGCAGCCGGACCGGGCCTGGGGACAATTCACCCCTCCACTTT
>TRBJ2-2|TRBD2|-|TRBV9
CASRRTSGSPGELFF
TGTGCCAGCAGGAGGACTAGCGGGAGCCCCGGGGAGCTGTTTTTT
>TRBJ2-1|-|once|TRBV28
CASRRPDSYYNEQFF
TGTGCCAGCAGACGCCCGGACTCGTACTACAATGAGCAGTTCTTC
>TRBJ2-5|-|-|TRBV7-6
CASSLDQGAGETQYF
TGTGCCAGCAGCTTGGACCAAGGGGCAGGGGAGACCCAGTACTTC
>TRBJ2-7|-|-|TRBV21-1
CASSKAPDSYEQYF
TGTGCCAGCAGCAAAGCGCCGGACTCCTACGAGCAGTACTTC
>TRBJ2-1|TRBD2|-|TRBV19
CASSTPQAGGSNEQFF
TGTGCCAGTAGTACCCCCCAAGCGGGAGGGAGCAATGAGCAGTTCTTC
>TRBJ2-2|-|few|TRBV4-1
CASSQTLTGELFF
TGCGCCAGCAGCCAAACACTCACCGGGGAGCTGTTTTTT
>TRBJ2-1|-|once|TRBV28
CASSSRPNEQFF
TGTGCCAGCAGTTCAAGACCCAATGAGCAGTTCTTC
>TRBJ2-4|-|-|TRBV6-5
CASRGQLDIQYF
TGTGCCAGCAGAGGACAGTTGGACATTCAGTACTTC
>TRBJ2-3|TRBD2|-|TRBV9
CASSVEAGRWSTDTQYF
TGTGCCAGCAGCGTAGAAGCGGGGAGGTGGAGCACAGATACGCAGTATTTT
>TRBJ1-1|-|once|TRBV6-4
CASSEGTATGEAFF
TGTGCCAGCAGTGAGGGGACCGCCACAGGTGAAGCTTTCTTT
>TRBJ2-1|TRBD1|-|TRBV6-6
CATGTGVGNEQFF
TGTGCCACCGGGACAGGGGTTGGGAATGAGCAGTTCTTC
>TRBJ2-3|TRBD2|few|TRBV30
CAWSVASGRADTQYF
TGTGCCTGGAGTGTGGCTAGCGGGAGGGCAGATACGCAGTATTTT
>TRBJ1-4|-|once|TRBV9
CASSVGDARKLFF
TGTGCCAGCAGCGTAGGGGACGCACGTAAACTGTTTTTT
>TRBJ2-7|TRBD1|-|TRBV6-5
CASSYLGTGGSEQYF
TGTGCCAGCAGTTACTTGGGGACAGGGGGCTCCGAGCAGTACTTC
>TRBJ2-3|TRBD1|-|TRBV18
CASSLGTATDTQYF
TGTGCCAGCTCCCTGGGGACAGCAACAGATACGCAGTATTTT
>TRBJ2-3|-|-|TRBV4-1
CASSQGPDTQYF
TGCGCCAGCAGCCAGGGGCCAGATACGCAGTATTTT
>TRBJ2-1|TRBD2|-|TRBV28
CASSFSSGTSGYNEQFF
TGTGCCAGCAGTTTTTCCTCCGGGACTAGCGGATACAATGAGCAGTTCTTC
>TRBJ1-5|TRBD1|-|TRBV6-4
CASSDPLTGTFGNQPQHF
TGTGCCAGCAGTGATCCCTTGACAGGGACATTTGGCAATCAGCCCCAGCATTTT
>TRBJ1-2|-|-|TRBV11-2
CASSLGSQYYGYTF
TGTGCCAGCAGCTTAGGGTCCCAGTACTATGGCTACACCTTC
>TRBJ2-2|TRBD2|-|TRBV28
CASRSSVGTSGTGELFF
TGTGCCAGCAGATCCTCGGTAGGGACTAGCGGCACCGGGGAGCTGTTTTTT
>TRBJ1-6|-|once|TRBV15
CATHRDGNSPLHF
TGTGCCACCCATCGGGACGGAAATTCACCCCTCCACTTT
>TRBJ1-2|-|-|TRBV29-1
CSVAGGRGPANYGYTF
TGCAGCGTCGCGGGGGGACGGGGACCAGCTAACTATGGCTACACCTTC
>TRBJ2-2|-|-|TRBV21-1
CASSKGQASPYTGELFF
TGTGCCAGCAGCAAAGGCCAGGCTAGCCCCTACACCGGGGAGCTGTTTTTT
>TRBJ2-1|-|-|TRBV4-2
CASSQDIDNEQFF
TGTGCCAGCAGCCAAGACATAGACAATGAGCAGTTCTTC
>TRBJ1-1|TRBD1|-|TRBV7-9
CASSLKGSGGTEAFF
TGTGCCAGCAGCTTAAAAGGTTCAGGGGGCACTGAAGCTTTCTTT
>TRBJ1-5|-|-|TRBV6-1
CASERNRGAGQPQHF
TGTGCCAGCGAACGGAATAGGGGGGCAGGACAGCCCCAGCATTTT
>TRBJ2-1|-|-|TRBV28
CASSPLRGSSYNEQFF
TGTGCCAGCAGTCCCCTGAGAGGGAGCTCCTACAATGAGCAGTTCTTC
>TRBJ2-7|-|-|TRBV13
CASSLRSSYEQYF
TGTGCCAGCAGCTTAAGGAGCTCCTACGAGCAGTACTTC
>TRBJ1-5|TRBD1|-|TRBV18
CASSVMEGAVQPQHF
TGTGCCAGCTCGGTGATGGAGGGGGCCGTTCAGCCCCAGCATTTT
>TRBJ2-5|-|-|TRBV5-1
CASSVEYQETQYF
TGCGCCAGCAGCGTGGAGTACCAAGAGACCCAGTACTTC
>TRBJ1-5|-|-|TRBV2
CASSEYGGQPQHF
TGTGCCAGCAGTGAATATGGCGGTCAGCCCCAGCATTTT
>TRBJ2-7|-|-|TRBV7-9
CASSLTQGEGYEQYF
TGTGCCAGCAGCTTAACCCAGGGAGAAGGCTACGAGCAGTACTTC